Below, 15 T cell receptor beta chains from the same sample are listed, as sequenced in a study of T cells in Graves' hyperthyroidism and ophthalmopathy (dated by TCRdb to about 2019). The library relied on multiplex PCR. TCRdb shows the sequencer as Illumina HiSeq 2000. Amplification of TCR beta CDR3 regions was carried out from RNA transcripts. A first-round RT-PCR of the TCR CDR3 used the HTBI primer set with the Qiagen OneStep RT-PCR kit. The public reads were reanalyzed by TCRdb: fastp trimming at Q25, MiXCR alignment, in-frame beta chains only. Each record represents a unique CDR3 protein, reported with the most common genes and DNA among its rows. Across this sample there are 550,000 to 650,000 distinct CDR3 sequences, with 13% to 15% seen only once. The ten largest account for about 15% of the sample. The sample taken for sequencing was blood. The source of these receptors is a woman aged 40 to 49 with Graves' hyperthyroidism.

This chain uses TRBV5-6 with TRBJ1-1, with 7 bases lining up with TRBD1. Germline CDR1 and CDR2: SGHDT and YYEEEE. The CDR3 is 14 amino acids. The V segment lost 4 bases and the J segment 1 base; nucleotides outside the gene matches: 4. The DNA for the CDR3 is TGTGCCAGCAGCCAGGGGGACACGAACACTGAAGCTTTCTTT. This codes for CASSQGDTNTEAFF.

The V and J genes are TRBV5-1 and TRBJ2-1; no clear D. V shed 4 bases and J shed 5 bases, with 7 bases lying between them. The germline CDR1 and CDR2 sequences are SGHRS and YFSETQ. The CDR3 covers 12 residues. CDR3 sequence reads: CASSAFDNEQFF. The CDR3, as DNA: TGCGCCAGCAGCGCCTTCGACAATGAGCAGTTCTTC.

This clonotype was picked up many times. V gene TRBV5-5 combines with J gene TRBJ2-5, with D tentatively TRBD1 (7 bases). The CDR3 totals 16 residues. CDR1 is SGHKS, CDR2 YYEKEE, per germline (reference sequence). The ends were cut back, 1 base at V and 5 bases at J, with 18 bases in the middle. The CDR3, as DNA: TGTGCCAGCAGCTTGAACCTGGGACAGCGGGTTGAGACCCAGTACTTC. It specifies CASSLNLGQRVETQYF.

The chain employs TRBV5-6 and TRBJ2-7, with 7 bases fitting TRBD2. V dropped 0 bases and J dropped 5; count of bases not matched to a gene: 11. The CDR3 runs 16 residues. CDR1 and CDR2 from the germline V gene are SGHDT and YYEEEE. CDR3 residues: CASSLVFEREEDEQYF. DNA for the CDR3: TGTGCCAGCAGCTTGGTATTTGAACGGGAGGAAGACGAGCAGTACTTC.

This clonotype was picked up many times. Here the CDR3 DNA reads TGTGCCAGCAGTGATTCAGGGTGGGACGAGCAGTACTTC. This translates into CASSDSGWDEQYF. J is TRBJ2-7 and V is TRBV2; maybe TRBD1 (5 bases). Deletions cut 3 bases from V and 5 bases from J, with 11 bases between. This CDR3 has 13 residues. CDR1 is SNHLY and CDR2 is FYNNEI in the germline V gene.

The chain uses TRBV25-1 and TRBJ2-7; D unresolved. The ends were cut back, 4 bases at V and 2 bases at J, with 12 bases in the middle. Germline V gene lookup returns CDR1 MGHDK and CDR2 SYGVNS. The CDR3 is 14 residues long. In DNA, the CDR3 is TGTGCCAGCAGTGCGTATCAGTACACCTACGAGCAGTACTTC. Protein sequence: CASSAYQYTYEQYF.

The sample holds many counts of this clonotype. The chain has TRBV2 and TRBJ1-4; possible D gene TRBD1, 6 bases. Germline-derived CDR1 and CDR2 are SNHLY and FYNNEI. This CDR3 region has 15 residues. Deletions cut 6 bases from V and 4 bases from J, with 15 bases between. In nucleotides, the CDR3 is TGTGCCAGCAGGAGGGGGGTGACAGTTAATGAAAAACTGTTTTTT. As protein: CASRRGVTVNEKLFF.

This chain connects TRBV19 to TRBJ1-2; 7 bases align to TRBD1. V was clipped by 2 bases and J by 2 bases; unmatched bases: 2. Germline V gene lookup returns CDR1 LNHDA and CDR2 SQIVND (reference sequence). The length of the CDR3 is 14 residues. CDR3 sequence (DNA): TGTGCCAGTAGTATACCGGGACAGAACTATGGCTACACCTTC. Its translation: CASSIPGQNYGYTF.

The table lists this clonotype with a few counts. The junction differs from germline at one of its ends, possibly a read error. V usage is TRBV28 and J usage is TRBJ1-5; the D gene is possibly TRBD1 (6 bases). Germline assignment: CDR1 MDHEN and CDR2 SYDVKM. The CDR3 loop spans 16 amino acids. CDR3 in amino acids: CVSSPRRTVSNQPQHF. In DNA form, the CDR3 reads TGTGTCAGCAGTCCTAGAAGGACAGTTAGCAATCAGCCCCAGCATTTT.

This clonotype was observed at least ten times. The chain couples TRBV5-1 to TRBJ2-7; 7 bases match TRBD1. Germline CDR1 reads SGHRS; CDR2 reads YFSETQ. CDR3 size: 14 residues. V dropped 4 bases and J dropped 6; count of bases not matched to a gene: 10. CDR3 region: CASSLDRVDSEQYF. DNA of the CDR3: TGCGCCAGCAGCCTAGACAGGGTGGATAGCGAGCAGTACTTC. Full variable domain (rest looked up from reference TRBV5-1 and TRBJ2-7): KAGVTQTPRYLIKTRGQQVTLSCSPISGHRSVSWYQQTPGQGLQFLFEYFSETQRNKGNFPGRFSGRQFSNSRSEMNVSTLELGDSALYLCASSLDRVDSEQYFGPGTRLTVT.

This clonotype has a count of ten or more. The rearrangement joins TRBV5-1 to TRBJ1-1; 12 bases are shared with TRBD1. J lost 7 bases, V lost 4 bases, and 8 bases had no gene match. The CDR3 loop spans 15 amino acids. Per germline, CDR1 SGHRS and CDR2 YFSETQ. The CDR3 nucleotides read TGCGCCAGCAGCGGACCGGGACAGGGGGCAGTTGAAGCTTTCTTT. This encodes CASSGPGQGAVEAFF.

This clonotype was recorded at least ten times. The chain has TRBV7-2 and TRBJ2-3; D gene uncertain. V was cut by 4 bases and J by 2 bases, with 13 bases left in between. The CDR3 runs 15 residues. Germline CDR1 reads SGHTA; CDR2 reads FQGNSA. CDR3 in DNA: TGTGCCAGCAGCTCATCCCTTGGACCCACAGATACGCAGTATTTT. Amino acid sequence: CASSSSLGPTDTQYF.

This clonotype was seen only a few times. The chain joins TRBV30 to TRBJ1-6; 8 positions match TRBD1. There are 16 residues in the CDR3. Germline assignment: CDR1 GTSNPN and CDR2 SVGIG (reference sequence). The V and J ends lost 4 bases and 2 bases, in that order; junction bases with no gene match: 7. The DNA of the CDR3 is TGTGCCTGGATCGGACAGGGAGGCACCTATAATTCACCCCTCCACTTT. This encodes CAWIGQGGTYNSPLHF.

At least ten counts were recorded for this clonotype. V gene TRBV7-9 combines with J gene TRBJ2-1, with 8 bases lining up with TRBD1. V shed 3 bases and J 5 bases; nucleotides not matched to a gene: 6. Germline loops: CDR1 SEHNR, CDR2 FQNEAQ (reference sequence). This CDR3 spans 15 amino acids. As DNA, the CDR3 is TGTGCCAGCAGCTTCTCCGGACAGGGCCACAATGAGCAGTTCTTC. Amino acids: CASSFSGQGHNEQFF. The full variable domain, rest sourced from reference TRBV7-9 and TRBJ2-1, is DTGVSQNPRHKITKRGQNVTFRCDPISEHNRLYWYRQTLGQGPEFLTYFQNEAQLEKSRLLSDRFSAERPKGSFSTLEIQRTEQGDSAMYLCASSFSGQGHNEQFFGPGTRLTVL.

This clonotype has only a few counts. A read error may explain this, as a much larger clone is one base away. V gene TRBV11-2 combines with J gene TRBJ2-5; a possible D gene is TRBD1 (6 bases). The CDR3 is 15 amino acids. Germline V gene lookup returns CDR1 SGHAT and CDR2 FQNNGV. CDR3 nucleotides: TGTGCCGGCAGCCTCGCCCTAGGACAGCAAGAGACCCAGTACTTC. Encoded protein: CAGSLALGQQETQYF.